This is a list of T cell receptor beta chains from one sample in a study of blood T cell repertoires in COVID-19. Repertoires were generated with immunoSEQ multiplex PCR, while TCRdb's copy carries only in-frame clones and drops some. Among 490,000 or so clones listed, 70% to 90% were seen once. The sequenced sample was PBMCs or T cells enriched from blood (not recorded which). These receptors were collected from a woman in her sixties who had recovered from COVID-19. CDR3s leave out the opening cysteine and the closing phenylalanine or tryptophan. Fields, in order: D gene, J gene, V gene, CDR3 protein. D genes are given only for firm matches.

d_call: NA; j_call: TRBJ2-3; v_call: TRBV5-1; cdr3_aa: ASSFNLDTQY
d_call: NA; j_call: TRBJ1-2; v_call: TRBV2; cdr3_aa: ASRLQDGYT
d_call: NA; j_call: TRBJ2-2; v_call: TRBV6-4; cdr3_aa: ASSDAGADTGELF
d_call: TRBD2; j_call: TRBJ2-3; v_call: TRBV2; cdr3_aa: ASTRRGGGDDTQY
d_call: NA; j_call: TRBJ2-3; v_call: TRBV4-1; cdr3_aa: ASSYPLLAGRSDTQY
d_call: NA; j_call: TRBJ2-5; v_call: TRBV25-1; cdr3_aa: ASSEQGMETQY
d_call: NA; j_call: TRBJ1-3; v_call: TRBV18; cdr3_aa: ASSPSNQGHPGNTIY
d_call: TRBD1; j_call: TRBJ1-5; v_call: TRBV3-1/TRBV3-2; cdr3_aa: ASSQDLAGGNQPQH
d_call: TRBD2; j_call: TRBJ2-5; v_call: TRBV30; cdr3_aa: AWSVLAGGKETQY
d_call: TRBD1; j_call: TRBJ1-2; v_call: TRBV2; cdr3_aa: ASTQQGDYGYT
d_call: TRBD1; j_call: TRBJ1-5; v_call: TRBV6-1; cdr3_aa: ASSEWWDSPNQPQH
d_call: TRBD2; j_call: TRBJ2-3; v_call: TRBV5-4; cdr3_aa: ASSKGSGRRTDTQY
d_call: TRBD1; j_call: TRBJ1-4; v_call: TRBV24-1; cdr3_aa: ATSDTGQGYEKLF
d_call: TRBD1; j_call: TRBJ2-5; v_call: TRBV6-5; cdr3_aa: ASRQGAQETQY
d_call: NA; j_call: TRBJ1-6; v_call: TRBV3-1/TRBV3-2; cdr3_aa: ASSQVAGGAHSPLH
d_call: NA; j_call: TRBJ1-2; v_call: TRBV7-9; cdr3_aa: ASSLVRETGYT
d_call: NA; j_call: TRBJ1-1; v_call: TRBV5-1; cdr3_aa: ASSPQGWTEAF
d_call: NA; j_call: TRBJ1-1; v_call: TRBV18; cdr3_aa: ASSPPKGAELNTEAF
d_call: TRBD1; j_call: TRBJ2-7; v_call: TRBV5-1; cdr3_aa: ASSSPGQTYEQY
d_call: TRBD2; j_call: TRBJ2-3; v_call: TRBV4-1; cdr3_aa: ASSQRGLAGDTQY
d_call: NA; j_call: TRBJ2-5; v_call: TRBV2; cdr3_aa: ASSEISQQETQY
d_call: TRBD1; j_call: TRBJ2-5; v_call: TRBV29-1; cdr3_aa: SVTGQIQETQY
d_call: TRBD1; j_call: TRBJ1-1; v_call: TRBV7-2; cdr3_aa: ASSPTLGQVGVRAEAF
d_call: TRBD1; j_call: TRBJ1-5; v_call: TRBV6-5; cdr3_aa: ASRGTVYSNQPQH
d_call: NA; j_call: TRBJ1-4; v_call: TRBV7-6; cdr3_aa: ASSLGLSGEKLF
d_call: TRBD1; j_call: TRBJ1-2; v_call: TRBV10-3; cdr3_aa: AISAGDRTRQGGYT
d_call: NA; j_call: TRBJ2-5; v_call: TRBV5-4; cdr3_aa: ASSPFSGRGETQY
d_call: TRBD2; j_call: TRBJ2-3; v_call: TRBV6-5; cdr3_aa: ASRLAGGTDTQY
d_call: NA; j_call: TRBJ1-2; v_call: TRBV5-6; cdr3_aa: ASSYRVGYGYT
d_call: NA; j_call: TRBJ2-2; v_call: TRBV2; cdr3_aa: ASSPKAGRSNTGELF
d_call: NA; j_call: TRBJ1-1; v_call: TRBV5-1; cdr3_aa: ASSPTGPLTNTEAF
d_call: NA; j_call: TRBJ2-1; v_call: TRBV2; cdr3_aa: ASSYTKDNEQF